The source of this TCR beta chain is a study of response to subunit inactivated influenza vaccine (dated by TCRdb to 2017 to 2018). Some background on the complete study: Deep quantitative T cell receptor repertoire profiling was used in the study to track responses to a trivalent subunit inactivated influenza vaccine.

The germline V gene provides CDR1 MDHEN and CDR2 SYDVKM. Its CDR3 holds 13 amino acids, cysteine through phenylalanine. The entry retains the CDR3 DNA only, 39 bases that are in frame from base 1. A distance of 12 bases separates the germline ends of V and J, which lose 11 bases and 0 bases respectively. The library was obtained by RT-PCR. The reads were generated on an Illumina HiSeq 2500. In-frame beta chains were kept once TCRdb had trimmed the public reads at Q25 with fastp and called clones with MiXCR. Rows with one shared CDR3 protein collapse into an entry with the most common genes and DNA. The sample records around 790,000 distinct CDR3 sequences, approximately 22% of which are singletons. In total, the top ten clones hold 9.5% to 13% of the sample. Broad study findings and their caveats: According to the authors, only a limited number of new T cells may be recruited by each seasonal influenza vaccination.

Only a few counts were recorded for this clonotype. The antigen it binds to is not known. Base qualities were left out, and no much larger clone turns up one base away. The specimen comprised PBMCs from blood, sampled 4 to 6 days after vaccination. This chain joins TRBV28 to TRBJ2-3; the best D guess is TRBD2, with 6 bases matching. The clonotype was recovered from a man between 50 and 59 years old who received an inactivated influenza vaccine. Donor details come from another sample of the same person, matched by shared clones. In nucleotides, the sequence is TGTGCCTGCGGGAAGCCTAGCACAGATACGCAGTATTTT. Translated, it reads CACGKPSTDTQYF.